Below are 8 T cell receptor beta chains sequenced from a single sample in a study of blood T cell repertoires in COVID-19. Clones were read by immunoSEQ multiplex PCR, and TCRdb kept only the in-frame ones, dropping some. This table holds 30,000 or so clones, about 81% found once. The material sequenced was peripheral blood. These receptors all come from a man at least 80 years old with acute or convalescent COVID-19.

The V gene is TRBV30, the J gene TRBJ2-1; 8 nucleotides line up with TRBD2. J gave up 8 bases and V 3 bases, and 9 bases lay outside the gene matches. From germline, CDR1 is GTSNPN and CDR2 SVGIG (reference sequence). The CDR3 has 14 amino acids. As DNA, the CDR3 is TGTGCCTGGAGGAGGAGCGGGGGTAGGGATGAGCAGTTCTTC. It translates to CAWRRSGGRDEQFF.

V is TRBV6-4 and J is TRBJ1-1; 8 bases are shared with TRBD1. This CDR3 region has 14 residues. Germline V gene lookup returns CDR1 MRHNA and CDR2 SNTAGT. V lost 8 bases to trimming and J lost 5 bases; unmatched junction nucleotides: 10. CDR3 in DNA: TGTGCCAGCCGGATGGACAGGGCGGGAACTGAAGCTTTCTTT. Amino acid sequence: CASRMDRAGTEAFF.

The V call is TRBV5-1, the J call TRBJ1-2, with TRBD1 matching 10 bases. This CDR3 spans 14 amino acids. After removal of 1 base from V and 5 bases from J, the junction contained 2 bases not matched to a gene. Germline V gives CDR1 SGHRS, CDR2 YFSETQ. CDR3 sequence reads: CASSLPGQGYGYTF. The CDR3 DNA sequence: TGCGCCAGCAGCTTGCCGGGACAGGGGTATGGCTACACCTTC.

The chain recombines TRBV2 with TRBJ2-4; 9 nucleotides line up with TRBD1. CDR3 length equals 16 residues. Germline V gene data show CDR1 as SNHLY and CDR2 as FYNNEI. The ends lost 5 bases at V and 6 bases at J; junction bases unmatched: 11. CDR3 nucleotide sequence: TGTGCCAGCAGTTCTTTCACAGGGGGCAAGGGAAACATTCAGTACTTC. Translating gives CASSSFTGGKGNIQYF.

The chain joins TRBV5-1 to TRBJ2-3; 8 nucleotides match TRBD2. V was clipped by 2 bases and J by 5 bases; unmatched bases: 4. The CDR3 totals 14 residues. Germline CDR1 is SGHRS and CDR2 is YFSETQ. Written as DNA, the CDR3 is TGCGCCAGCAGCTTAGCGGGGGATGTAGATACGCAGTATTTT. This encodes CASSLAGDVDTQYF.

The chain combines TRBV19 with TRBJ1-2; 7 nucleotides line up with TRBD1. The CDR3 spans 14 residues. Germline CDR1 reads LNHDA; CDR2 reads SQIVND (reference sequence). The J segment lost 2 bases and the V segment lost 7 bases, leaving 7 bases of the junction unmatched. CDR3 in amino acids: CASTPGQSNYGYTF. Written as DNA, the CDR3 is TGTGCCAGTACCCCGGGACAGTCAAACTATGGCTACACCTTC. The entire variable domain, with the rest obtained from reference TRBV19 and TRBJ1-2, is as follows: DGGITQSPKYLFRKEGQNVTLSCEQNLNHDAMYWYRQDPGQGLRLIYYSQIVNDFQKGDIAEGYSVSREKKESFPLTVTSAQKNPTAFYLCASTPGQSNYGYTFGSGTRLTVV.

This clone was counted only a few times. The rearrangement links TRBV19 to TRBJ2-5; possible D gene TRBD1, 5 bases. The CDR3 totals 15 residues. V was shortened by 7 bases and J by 1 base, with 16 bases between the two germline ends. Looked up from germline, CDR1 is LNHDA and CDR2 is SQIVND (reference sequence). CDR3 in amino acids: CASTPNWGPQETQYF. CDR3 sequence (DNA): TGTGCCAGTACCCCGAACTGGGGCCCCCAAGAGACCCAGTACTTC.

The genes are TRBV19 and TRBJ2-3; TRBD2 agrees at 12 bases. CDR1 LNHDA and CDR2 SQIVND come from the germline V gene (reference sequence). The CDR3 loop spans 15 amino acids. Trimming cost V 5 bases and J 7 bases; bases outside gene matches: 7. The CDR3, as DNA: TGTGCCAGTAGTGTACTAGCGGGGGGCAGCAATACGCAGTATTTT. Protein product: CASSVLAGGSNTQYF. Full variable domain (missing parts from reference TRBV19 and TRBJ2-3): DGGITQSPKYLFRKEGQNVTLSCEQNLNHDAMYWYRQDPGQGLRLIYYSQIVNDFQKGDIAEGYSVSREKKESFPLTVTSAQKNPTAFYLCASSVLAGGSNTQYFGPGTRLTVL.